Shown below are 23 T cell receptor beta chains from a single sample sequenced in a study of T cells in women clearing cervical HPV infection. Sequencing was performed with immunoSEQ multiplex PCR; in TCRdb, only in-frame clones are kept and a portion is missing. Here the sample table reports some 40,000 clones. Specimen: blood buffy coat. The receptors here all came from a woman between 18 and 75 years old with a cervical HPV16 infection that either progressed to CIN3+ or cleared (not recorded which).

Incomplete CDR3 DNA: TGTGCCAGCAGCCAGGATTCACCA. It specifies CASSQDSP. The whole CDR3 sequence is CASSQDSPLFF. The rearrangement uses TRBV7-9 and TRBJ1-4, with D unresolved. The read ends 3 residues early relative to the CDR3; the germline J gene fills the gap. Germline CDR1 is SEHNR and CDR2 is FQNEAQ (reference sequence). The CDR3 length is 11 residues.

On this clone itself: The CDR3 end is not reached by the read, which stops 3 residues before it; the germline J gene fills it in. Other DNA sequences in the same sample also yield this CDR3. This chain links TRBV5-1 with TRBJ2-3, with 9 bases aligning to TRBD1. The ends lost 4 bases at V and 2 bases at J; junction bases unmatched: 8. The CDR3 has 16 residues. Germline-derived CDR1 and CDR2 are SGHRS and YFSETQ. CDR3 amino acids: CASSLGQGPNTDTQYF. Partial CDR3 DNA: TGCGCCAGCAGCCTGGGACAGGGTCCCAACACAGATACG.

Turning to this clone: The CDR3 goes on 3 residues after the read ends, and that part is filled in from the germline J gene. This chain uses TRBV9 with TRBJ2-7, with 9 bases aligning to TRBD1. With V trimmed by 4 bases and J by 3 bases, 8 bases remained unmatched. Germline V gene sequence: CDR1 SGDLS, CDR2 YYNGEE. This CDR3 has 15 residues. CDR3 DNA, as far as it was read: TGTGCCAGCAGCCCTACCGGGACAGGGAACTACGAG. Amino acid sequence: CASSPTGTGNYE. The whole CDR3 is CASSPTGTGNYEQYF.

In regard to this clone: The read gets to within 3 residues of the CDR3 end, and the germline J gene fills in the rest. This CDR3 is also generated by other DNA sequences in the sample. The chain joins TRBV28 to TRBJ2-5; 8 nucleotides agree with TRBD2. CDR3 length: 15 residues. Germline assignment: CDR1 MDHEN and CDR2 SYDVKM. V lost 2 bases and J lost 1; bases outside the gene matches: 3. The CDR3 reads CASSLTGGGQETQYF. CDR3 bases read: TGTGCCAGCAGTTTAACGGGAGGGGGCCAAGAGACC. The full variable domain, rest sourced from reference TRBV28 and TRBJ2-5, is DVKVTQSSRYLVKRTGEKVFLECVQDMDHENMFWYRQDPGLGLRLIYFSYDVKMKEKGDIPEGYSVSREKKERFSLILESASTNQTSMYLCASSLTGGGQETQYFGPGTRLLVL.

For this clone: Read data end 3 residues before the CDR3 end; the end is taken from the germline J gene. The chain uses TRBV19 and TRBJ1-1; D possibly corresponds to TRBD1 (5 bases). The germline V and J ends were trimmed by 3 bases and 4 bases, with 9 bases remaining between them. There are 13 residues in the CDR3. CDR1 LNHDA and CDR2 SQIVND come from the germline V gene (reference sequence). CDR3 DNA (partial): TGTGCCAGTAGTATGAACGGGGGCACTGAA. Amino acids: CASSMNGGTE. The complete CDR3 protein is CASSMNGGTEAFF.

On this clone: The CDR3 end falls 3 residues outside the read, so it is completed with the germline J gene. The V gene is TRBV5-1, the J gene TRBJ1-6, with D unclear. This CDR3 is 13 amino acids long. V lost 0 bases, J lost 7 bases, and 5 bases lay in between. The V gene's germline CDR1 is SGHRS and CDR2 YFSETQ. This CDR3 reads CASSLEGNSPLHF. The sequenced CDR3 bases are TGCGCCAGCAGCTTGGAAGGGAATTCACCC.

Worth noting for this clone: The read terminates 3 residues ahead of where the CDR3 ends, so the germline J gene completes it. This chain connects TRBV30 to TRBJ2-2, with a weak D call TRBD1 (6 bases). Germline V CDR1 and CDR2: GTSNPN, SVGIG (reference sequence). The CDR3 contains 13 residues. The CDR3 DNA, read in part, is TGTGCCTGGAGCGACGTGGGGGCCAACGTG. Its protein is CAWSDVGANV. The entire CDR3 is CAWSDVGANVLFF.

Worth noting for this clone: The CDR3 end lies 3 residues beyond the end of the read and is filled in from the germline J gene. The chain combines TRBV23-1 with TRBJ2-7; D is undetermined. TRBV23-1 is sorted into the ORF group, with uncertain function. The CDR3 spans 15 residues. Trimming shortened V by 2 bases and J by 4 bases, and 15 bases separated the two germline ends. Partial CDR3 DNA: TGCGCCAGCAGTCAACGGGTCCCAAAGAGGTACGAG. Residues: CASSQRVPKRYE. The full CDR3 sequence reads CASSQRVPKRYEQYF.

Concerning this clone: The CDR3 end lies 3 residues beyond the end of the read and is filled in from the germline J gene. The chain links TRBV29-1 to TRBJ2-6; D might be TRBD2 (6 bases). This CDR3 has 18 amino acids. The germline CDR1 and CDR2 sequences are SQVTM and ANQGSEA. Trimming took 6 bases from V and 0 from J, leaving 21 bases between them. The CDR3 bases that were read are TGCAGCGTCCTCTCCCAGCGGGCTTCACACTCTGGGGCCAACGTC. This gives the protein CSVLSQRASHSGANV. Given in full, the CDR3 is CSVLSQRASHSGANVLTF.

Partial CDR3 DNA: TGTGCCAGCAGTTTATTCGCTAGCTCCTACAATGAG. It codes for CASSLFASSYNE. The whole CDR3 is CASSLFASSYNEQFF. The chain recombines TRBV27 with TRBJ2-1; D gene unclear. With the read ending 3 residues before the CDR3 end, the germline J gene is used to fill in that end. CDR1 MNHEY and CDR2 SMNVEV come from the germline V gene (reference sequence). The CDR3 extends over 15 amino acids. V was cut by 1 base and J by 0 bases, with 7 bases left in between.

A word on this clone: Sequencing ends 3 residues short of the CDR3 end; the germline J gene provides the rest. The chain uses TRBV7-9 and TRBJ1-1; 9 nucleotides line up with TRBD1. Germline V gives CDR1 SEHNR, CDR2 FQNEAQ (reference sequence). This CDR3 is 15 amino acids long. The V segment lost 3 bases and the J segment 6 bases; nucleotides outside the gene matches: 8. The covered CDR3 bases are TGTGCCAGCAGCTTTCAGACAGGGGGGCTCTCTGAA. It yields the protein CASSFQTGGLSE. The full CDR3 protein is CASSFQTGGLSEAFF.

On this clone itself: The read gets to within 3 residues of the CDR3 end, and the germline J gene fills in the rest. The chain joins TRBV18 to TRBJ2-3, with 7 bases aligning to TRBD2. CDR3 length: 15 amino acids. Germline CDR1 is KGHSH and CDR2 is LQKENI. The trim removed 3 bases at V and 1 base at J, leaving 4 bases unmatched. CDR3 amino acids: CASSPRETGTDTQYF. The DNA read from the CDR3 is TGTGCCAGCTCACCGCGGGAGACGGGCACAGATACG.

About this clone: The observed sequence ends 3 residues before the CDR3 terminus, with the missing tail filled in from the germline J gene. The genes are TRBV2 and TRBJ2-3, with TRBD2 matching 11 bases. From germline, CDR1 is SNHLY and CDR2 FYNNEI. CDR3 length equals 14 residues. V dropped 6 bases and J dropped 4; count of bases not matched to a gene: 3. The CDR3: CASRTSGAADTQYF. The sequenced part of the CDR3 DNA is TGTGCCAGCAGGACTAGCGGGGCAGCAGATACG.

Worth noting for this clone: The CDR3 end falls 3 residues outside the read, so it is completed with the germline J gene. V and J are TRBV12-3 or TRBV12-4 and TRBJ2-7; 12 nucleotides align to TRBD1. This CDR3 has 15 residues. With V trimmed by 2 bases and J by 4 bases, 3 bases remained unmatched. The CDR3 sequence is CASSLTGQGAYEQYF. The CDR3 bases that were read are TGTGCCAGCAGTTTAACGGGACAGGGGGCTTACGAG.

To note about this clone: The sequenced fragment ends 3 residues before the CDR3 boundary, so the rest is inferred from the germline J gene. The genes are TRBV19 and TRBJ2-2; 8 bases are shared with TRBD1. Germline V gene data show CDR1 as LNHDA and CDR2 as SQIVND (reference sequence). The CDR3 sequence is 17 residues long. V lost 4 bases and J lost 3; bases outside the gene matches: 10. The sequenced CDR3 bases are TGTGCCAGTAGTACTTCCAGGGGGCTGGGCGACACCGGGGAG. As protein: CASSTSRGLGDTGE. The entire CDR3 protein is CASSTSRGLGDTGELFF.

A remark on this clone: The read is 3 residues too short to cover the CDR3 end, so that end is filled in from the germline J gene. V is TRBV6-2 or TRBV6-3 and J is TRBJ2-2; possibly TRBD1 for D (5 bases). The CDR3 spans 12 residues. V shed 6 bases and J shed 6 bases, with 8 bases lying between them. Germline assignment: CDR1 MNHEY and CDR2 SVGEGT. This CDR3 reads CASSPGSGELFF. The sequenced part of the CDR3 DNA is TGTGCCAGCAGCCCAGGGTCCGGGGAG.

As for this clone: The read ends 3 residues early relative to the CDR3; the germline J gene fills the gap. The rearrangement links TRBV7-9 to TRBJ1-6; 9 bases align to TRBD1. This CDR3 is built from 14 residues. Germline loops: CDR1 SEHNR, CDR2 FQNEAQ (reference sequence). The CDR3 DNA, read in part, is TGTGCCAGCAGCCTAACCGGGACAGGGAGGTCC. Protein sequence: CASSLTGTGRS. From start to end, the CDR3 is CASSLTGTGRSLHF.

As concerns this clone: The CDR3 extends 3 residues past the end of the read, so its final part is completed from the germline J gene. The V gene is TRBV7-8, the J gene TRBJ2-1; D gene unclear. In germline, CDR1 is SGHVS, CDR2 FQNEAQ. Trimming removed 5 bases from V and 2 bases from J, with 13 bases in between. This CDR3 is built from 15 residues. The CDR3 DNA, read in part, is TGTGCCAGCAGCAGCCAGGCCACCCCCTACAATGAG. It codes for CASSSQATPYNE. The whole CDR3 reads CASSSQATPYNEQFF. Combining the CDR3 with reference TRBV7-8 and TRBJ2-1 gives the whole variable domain GAGVSQSPRYKVAKRGQDVALRCDPISGHVSLFWYQQALGQGPEFLTYFQNEAQLDKSGLPSDRFFAERPEGSVSTLKIQRTQQEDSAVYLCASSSQATPYNEQFFGPGTRLTVL.

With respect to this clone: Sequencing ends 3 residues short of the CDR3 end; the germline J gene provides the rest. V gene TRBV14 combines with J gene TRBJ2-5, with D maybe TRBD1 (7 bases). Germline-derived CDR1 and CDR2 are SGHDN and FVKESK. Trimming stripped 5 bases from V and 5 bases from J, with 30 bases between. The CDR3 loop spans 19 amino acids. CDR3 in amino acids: CASSARQGLKDGSGETQYF. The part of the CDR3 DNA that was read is TGTGCCAGCAGCGCCCGACAGGGTCTAAAAGACGGGAGTGGGGAGACC.

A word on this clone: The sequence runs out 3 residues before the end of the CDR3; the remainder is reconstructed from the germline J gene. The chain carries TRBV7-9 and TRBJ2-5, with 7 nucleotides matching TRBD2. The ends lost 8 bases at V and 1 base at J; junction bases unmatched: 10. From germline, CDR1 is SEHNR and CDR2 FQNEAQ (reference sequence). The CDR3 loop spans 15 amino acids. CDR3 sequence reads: CASRYPSGIQETQYF. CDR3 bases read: TGTGCCAGCCGGTACCCAAGCGGGATCCAAGAGACC.

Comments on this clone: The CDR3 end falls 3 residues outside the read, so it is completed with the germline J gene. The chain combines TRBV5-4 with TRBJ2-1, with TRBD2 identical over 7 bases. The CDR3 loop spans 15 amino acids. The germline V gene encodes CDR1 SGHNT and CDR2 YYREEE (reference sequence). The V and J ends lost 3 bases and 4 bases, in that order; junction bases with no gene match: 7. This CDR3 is CASSSTGLKYNEQFF. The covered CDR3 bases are TGTGCCAGCAGCTCAACGGGACTAAAATACAATGAG.

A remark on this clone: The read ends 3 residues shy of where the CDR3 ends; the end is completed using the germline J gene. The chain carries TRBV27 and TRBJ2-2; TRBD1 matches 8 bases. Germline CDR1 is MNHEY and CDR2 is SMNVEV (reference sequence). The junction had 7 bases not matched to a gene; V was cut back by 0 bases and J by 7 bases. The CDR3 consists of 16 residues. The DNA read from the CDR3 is TGTGCCAGCAGTTTATCGGGGCAGGGGGCAGTCGGGGAG. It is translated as CASSLSGQGAVGE. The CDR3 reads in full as CASSLSGQGAVGELFF.

This chain's CDR3 is CAWSSGEDTQYF. CDR3 bases read: TGTGCCTGGAGCTCAGGGGAGGATACG. The chain has TRBV30 and TRBJ2-3, with TRBD1 as a possible D gene (6 bases). Read sequence stops 3 residues before the CDR3 end, and the germline J gene provides the missing end. Germline CDR1 and CDR2: GTSNPN and SVGIG (reference sequence). V lost 3 bases and J lost 6, with 10 bases in between. This CDR3 has 12 residues.